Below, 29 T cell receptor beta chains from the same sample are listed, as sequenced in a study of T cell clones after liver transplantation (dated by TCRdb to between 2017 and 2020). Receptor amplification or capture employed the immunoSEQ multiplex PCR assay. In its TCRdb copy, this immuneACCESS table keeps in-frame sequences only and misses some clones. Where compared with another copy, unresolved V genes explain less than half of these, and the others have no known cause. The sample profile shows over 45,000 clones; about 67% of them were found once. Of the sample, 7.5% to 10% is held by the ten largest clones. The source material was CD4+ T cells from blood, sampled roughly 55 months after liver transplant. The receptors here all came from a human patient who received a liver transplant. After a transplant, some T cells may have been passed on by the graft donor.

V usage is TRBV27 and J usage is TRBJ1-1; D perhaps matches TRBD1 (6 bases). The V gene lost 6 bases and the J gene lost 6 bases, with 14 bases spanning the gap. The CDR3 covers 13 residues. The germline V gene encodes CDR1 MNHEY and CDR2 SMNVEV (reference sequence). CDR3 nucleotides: TGTGCCAGCAGCAAACAGGGATCGGCTGAAGCTTTCTTT. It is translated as CASSKQGSAEAFF.

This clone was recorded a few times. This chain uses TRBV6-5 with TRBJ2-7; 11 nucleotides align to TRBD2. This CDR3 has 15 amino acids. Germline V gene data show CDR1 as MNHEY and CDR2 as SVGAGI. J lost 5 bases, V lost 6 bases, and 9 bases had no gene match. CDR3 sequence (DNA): TGTGCCAGCAGACGACCGGGACTAGCGGCCAACGAGCAGTACTTC. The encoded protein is CASRRPGLAANEQYF.

The DNA of the CDR3 is TGTGCCAGCAGCTTCCTCGAGCGGGGGGGCGGCATTCAGTACTTC. This gives the protein CASSFLERGGGIQYF. V is TRBV7-2 and J is TRBJ2-4; 10 positions match TRBD2. CDR3 length equals 15 residues. The germline gives CDR1 SGHTA, CDR2 FQGNSA. Trimming removed 3 bases from V and 9 bases from J; junction bases left unmatched: 8.

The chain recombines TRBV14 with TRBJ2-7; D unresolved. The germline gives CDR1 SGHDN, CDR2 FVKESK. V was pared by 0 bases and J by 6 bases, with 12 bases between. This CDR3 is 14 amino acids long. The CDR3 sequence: CASSQDLVGAEQYF. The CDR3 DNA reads TGTGCCAGCAGCCAAGATCTCGTAGGAGCCGAGCAGTACTTC. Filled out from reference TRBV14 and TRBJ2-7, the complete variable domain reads EAGVTQFPSHSVIEKGQTVTLRCDPISGHDNLYWYRRVMGKEIKFLLHFVKESKQDESGMPNNRFLAERTGGTYSTLKVQPAELEDSGVYFCASSQDLVGAEQYFGPGTRLTVT.

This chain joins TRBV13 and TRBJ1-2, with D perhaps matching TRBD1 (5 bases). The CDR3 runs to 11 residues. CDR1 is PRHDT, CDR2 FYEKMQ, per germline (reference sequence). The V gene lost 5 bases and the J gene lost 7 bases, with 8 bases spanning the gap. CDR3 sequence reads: CASSIGGGYTF. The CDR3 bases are TGTGCCAGCAGCATTGGGGGTGGCTACACCTTC.

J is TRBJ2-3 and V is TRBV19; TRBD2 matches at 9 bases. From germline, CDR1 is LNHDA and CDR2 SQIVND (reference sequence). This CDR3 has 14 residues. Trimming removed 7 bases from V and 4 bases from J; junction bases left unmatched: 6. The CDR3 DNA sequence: TGTGCCAGTACCTCTAGCGGGGTTTCAGATACGCAGTATTTT. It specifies CASTSSGVSDTQYF.

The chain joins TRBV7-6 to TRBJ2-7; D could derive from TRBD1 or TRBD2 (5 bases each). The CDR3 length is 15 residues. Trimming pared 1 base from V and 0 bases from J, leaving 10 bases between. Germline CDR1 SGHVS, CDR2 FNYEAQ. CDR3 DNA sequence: TGTGCCAGCAGCTTAGGAGGGGTCGCCTCCTACGAGCAGTACTTC. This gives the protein CASSLGGVASYEQYF.

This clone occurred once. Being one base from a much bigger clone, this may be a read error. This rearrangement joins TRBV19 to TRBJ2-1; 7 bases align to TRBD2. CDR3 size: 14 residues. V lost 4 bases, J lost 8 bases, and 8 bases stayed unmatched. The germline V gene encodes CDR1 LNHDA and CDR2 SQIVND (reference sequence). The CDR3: CASSTNLGLYEQFF. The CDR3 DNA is TGTGCCAGTAGTACCAACCTGGGACTATATGAGCAGTTCTTC.

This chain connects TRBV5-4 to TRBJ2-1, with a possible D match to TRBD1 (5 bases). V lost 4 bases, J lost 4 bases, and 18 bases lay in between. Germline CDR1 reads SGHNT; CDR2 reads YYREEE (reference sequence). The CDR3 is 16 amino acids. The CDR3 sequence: CASSTRTRIQYNEQFF. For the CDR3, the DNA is TGTGCCAGCAGCACCCGGACAAGAATCCAGTACAATGAGCAGTTCTTC.

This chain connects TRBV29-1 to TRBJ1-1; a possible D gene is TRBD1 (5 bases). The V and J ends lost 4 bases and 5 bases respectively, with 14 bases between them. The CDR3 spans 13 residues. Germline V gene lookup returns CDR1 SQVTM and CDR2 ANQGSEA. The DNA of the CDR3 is TGCAGCGTTGTTGTTTGGGGGGGGACTGAAGCTTTCTTT. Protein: CSVVVWGGTEAFF.

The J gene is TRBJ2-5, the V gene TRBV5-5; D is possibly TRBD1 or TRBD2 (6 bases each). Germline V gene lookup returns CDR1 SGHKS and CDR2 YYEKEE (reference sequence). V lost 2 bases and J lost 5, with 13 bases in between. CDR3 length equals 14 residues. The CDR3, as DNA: TGTGCCAGCAGCTTTGGGGGGCTGGAGGAGACCCAGTACTTC. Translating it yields CASSFGGLEETQYF.

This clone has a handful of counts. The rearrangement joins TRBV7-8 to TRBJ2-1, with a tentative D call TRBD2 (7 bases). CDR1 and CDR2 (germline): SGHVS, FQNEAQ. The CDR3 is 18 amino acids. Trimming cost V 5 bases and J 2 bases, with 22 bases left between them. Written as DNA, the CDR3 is TGTGCCAGCAGCCTCGAGGGAGGGGGGGCCCTCGCCTACAATGAGCAGTTCTTC. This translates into CASSLEGGGALAYNEQFF. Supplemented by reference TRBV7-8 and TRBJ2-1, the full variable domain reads GAGVSQSPRYKVAKRGQDVALRCDPISGHVSLFWYQQALGQGPEFLTYFQNEAQLDKSGLPSDRFFAERPEGSVSTLKIQRTQQEDSAVYLCASSLEGGGALAYNEQFFGPGTRLTVL.

CDR3 in amino acids: CASSSSGTSGGVNEQFF. The DNA for the CDR3 is TGTGCCAGCAGTTCTTCAGGGACTAGCGGGGGGGTTAATGAGCAGTTCTTC. The chain couples TRBV28 to TRBJ2-1, with TRBD2 identical over 16 bases. The V segment lost 4 bases and the J segment 7 bases; nucleotides outside the gene matches: 7. The CDR3 is 17 residues long. The germline gives CDR1 MDHEN, CDR2 SYDVKM.

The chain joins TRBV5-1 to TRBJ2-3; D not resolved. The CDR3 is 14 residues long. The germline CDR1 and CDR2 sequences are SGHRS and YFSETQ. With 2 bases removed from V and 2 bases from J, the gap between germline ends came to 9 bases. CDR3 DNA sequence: TGCGCCAGCAGCTTAGGGTTCGACACAGATACGCAGTATTTT. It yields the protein CASSLGFDTDTQYF.

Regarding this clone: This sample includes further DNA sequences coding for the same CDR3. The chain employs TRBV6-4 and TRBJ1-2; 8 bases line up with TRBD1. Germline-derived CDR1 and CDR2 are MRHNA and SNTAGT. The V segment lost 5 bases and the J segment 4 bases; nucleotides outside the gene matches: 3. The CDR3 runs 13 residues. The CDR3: CASSRQGSYGYTF. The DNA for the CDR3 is TGTGCCAGCAGTCGACAGGGGTCCTATGGCTACACCTTC.

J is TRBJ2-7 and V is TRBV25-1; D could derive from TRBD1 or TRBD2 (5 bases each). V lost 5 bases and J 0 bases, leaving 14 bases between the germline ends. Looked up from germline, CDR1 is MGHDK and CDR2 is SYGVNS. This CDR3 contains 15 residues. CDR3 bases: TGTGCCAGCAGTCCCGGGACGCCAAGCTCCTACGAGCAGTACTTC. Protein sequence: CASSPGTPSSYEQYF.

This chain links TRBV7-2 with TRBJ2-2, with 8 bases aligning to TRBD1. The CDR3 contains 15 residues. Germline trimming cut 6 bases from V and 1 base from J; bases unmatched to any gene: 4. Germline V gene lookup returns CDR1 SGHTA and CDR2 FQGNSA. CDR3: CASSPRGQNTGELFF. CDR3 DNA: TGTGCCAGCAGTCCCAGGGGGCAGAACACCGGGGAGCTGTTTTTT.

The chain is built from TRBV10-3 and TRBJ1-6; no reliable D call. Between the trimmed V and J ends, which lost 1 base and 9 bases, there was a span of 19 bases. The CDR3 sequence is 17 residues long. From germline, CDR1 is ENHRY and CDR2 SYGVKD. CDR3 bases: TGTGCCATCAGTGAGTGGGATCGGCAGAGAGGGATTTCACCCCTCCACTTT. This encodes CAISEWDRQRGISPLHF.

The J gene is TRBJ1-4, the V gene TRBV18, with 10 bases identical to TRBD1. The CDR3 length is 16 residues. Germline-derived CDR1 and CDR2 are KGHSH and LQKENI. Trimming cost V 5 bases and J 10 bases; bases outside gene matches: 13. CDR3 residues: CASSDTRDRGRVKLFF. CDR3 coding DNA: TGTGCCAGCTCAGATACCCGGGACAGGGGAAGAGTAAAACTGTTTTTT.

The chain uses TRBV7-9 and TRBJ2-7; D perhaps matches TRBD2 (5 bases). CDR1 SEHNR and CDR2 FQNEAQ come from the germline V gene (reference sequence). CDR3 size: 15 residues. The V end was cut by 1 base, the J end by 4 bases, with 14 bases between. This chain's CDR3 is CASSLGGLATYEQYF. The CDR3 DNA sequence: TGTGCCAGCAGCTTAGGAGGGCTAGCTACTTACGAGCAGTACTTC.

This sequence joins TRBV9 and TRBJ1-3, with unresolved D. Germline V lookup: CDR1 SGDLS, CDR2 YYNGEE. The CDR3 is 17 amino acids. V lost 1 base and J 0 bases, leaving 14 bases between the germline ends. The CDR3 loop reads CASSVYMTVSSGNTIYF. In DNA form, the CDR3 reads TGTGCCAGCAGCGTATACATGACGGTGAGCTCTGGAAACACCATATATTTT. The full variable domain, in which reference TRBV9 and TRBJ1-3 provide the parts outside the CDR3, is DSGVTQTPKHLITATGQRVTLRCSPRSGDLSVYWYQQSLDQGLQFLIQYYNGEERAKGNILERFSAQQFPDLHSELNLSSLELGDSALYFCASSVYMTVSSGNTIYFGEGSWLTVV.

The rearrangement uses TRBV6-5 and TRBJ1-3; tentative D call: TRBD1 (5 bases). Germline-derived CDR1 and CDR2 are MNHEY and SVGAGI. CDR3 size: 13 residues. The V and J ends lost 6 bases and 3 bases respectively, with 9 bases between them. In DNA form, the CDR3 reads TGTGCCAGCAGCAGACAGAGTGGAAACACCATATATTTT. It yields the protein CASSRQSGNTIYF.

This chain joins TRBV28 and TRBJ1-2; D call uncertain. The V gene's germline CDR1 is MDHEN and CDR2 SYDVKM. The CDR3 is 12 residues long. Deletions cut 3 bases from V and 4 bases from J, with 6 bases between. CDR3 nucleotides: TGTGCCAGCAGTTTCGGCGGCTATGGCTACACCTTC. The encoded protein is CASSFGGYGYTF.

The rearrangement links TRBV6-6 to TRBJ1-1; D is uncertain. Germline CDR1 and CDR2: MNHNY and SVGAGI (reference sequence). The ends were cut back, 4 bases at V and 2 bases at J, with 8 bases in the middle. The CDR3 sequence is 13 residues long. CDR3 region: CASSWTINTEAFF. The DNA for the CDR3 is TGTGCCAGCAGTTGGACGATCAACACTGAAGCTTTCTTT.

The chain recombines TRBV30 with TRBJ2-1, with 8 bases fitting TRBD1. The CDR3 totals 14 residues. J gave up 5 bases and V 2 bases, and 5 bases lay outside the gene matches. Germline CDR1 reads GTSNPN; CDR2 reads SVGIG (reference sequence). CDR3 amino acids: CAWSKDRVDNEQFF. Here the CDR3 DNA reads TGTGCCTGGAGTAAGGACAGGGTAGACAATGAGCAGTTCTTC.

CDR3: CASSQRGGGRDTQYF. CDR3 coding DNA: TGTGCCAGCAGCCAGAGAGGGGGCGGAAGAGATACGCAGTATTTT. The J gene is TRBJ2-3, the V gene TRBV4-2, with 7 positions matching TRBD1. The CDR3 length is 15 residues. CDR1 LGHNA and CDR2 YNFKEQ come from the germline V gene. Trimming cost V 3 bases and J 5 bases; bases outside gene matches: 8.

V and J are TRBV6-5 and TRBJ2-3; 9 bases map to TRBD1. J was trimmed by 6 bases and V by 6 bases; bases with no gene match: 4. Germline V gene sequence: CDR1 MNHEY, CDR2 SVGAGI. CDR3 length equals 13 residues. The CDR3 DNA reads TGTGCCAGCAGACAGGGGGCTATGGATACGCAGTATTTT. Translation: CASRQGAMDTQYF.

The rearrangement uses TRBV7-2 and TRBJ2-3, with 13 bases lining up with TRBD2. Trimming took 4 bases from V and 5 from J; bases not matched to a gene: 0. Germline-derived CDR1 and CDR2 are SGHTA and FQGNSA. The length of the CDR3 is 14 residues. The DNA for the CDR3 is TGTGCCAGCAGCTGGACTAGCGGGGGAGATACGCAGTATTTT. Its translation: CASSWTSGGDTQYF.

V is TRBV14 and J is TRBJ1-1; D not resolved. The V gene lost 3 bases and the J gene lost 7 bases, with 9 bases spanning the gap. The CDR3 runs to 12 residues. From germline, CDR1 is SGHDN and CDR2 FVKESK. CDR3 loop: CASSQWQLEAFF. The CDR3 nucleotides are TGTGCCAGCAGCCAGTGGCAGCTTGAAGCTTTCTTT.